This T cell receptor beta chain was found in a study of monozygotic twins with inflammatory bowel disease. Study findings and constraints: With inverse Simpson as the measure, TCRbeta diversity was lower in IBD patients than in healthy co-twins.

Input per TCR library consisted of roughly 3,500 ng of total RNA. After re-calling the 5' RACE reads, TCRdb lists one entry per CDR3 protein, DNA absent. In all, the sample yields approximately 100,000 distinct CDR3 sequences. As concerns this clonotype: Its specificity is not known.

Every donor provided one blood sample measuring around 2.4 ml. This CDR3 has 15 residues. CDR1 is MGHDK, CDR2 SYGVNS, per germline. The chain is built from TRBV25-1 and TRBJ2-1; TCRdb lists TRBD1, though no DNA is available to test this call. The sequence derives from a human donor with ulcerative colitis or Crohn's disease, or a healthy co-twin of an affected twin (not recorded which). The sample comprised blood. CDR3 sequence reads: CASSDVAPLYNEQFF.